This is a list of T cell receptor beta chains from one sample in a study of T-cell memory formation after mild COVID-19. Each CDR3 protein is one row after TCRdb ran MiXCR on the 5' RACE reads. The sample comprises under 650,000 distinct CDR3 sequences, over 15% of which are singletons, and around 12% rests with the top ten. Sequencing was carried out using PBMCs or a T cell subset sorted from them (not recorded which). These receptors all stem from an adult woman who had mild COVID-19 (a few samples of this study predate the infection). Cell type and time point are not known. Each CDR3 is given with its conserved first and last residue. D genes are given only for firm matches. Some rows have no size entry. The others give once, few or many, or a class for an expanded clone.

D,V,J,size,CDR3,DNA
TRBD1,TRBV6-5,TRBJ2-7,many,CASSYLDRGPYEQYF,TGTGCCAGCAGCTACCTTGACAGGGGCCCCTACGAGCAGTACTTC
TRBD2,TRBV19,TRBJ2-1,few,CASMRTSGRAGNEQFF,TGTGCCAGTATGCGGACTAGCGGGAGGGCAGGCAATGAGCAGTTCTTC
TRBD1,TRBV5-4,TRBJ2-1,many,CASSRGGQGVNEQFF,TGTGCCAGCAGCCGAGGGGGACAGGGGGTGAATGAGCAGTTCTTC
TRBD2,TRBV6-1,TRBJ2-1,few,CASSEAGIPGLPSYNEQFF,TGTGCCAGCAGTGAAGCGGGGATACCGGGACTACCATCCTACAATGAGCAGTTCTTC
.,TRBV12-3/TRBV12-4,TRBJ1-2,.,CASRPSDSLHYGYTF,TGTGCCAGCAGACCCTCGGACAGCCTGCACTATGGCTACACCTTC
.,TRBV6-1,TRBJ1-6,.,CASRRGGNVLHF,TGTGCCAGCAGAAGGGGCGGGAATGTCCTCCACTTT
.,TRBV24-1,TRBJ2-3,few,CATKGWGTDTQYF,TGTGCCACCAAGGGTTGGGGCACAGATACGCAGTATTTT
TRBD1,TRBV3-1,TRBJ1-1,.,CAASLGQGDTEAFF,TGTGCCGCCAGTCTGGGACAGGGAGATACTGAAGCTTTCTTT
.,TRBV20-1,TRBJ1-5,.,CSARPRVLGQPQHF,TGCAGTGCTCGGCCCAGGGTATTAGGACAGCCCCAGCATTTT
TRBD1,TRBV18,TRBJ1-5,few,CASSPLEGAQPQHF,TGTGCCAGCTCACCTCTTGAGGGGGCTCAGCCCCAGCATTTT
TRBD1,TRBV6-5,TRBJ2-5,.,CASSYSTGGETQYF,TGTGCCAGCAGTTACTCGACAGGGGGGGAGACCCAGTACTTC
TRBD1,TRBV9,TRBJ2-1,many,CASMGTGGGNEQFF,TGTGCCAGCATGGGGACAGGGGGCGGGAATGAGCAGTTCTTC
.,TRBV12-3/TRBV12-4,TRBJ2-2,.,CASSLIAGNTGELFF,TGTGCCAGCAGTTTGATCGCAGGGAACACCGGGGAGCTGTTTTTT
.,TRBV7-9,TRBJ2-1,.,CASSQGGLNEGNEQFF,TGTGCCAGCAGCCAGGGGGGACTCAACGAGGGGAATGAGCAGTTCTTC
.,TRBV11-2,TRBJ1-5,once,CASSLEDGRGLQHF,TGTGCCAGCAGCTTAGAGGACGGTCGGGGGCTCCAGCATTTT
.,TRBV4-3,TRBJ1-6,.,CASADDSLGYSPLHF,TGCGCCAGCGCTGATGACAGTCTTGGGTATTCACCCCTCCACTTT
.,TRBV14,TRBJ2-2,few,CASSQWAGNTGELFF,TGTGCCAGCAGCCAATGGGCGGGAAACACCGGGGAGCTGTTTTTT
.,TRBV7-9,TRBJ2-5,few,CASSHDTYQETQYF,TGTGCCAGCAGCCACGACACGTACCAAGAGACCCAGTACTTC
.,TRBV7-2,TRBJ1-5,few,CASSSRGQTGQPQHF,TGTGCCAGCAGCTCAAGAGGACAGACCGGTCAGCCACAGCATTTT
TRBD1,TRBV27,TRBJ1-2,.,CASSSSGGGYGYTF,TGTGCCAGCAGTTCCTCAGGGGGCGGCTATGGCTACACCTTC
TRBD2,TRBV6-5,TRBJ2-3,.,CASSLAGGRGSTDTQYF,TGTGCCAGCAGTCTAGCGGGGGGCCGGGGGAGCACAGATACGCAGTATTTT
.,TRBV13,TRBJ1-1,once,CASSPSGTMAFF,TGTGCCAGCAGCCCCTCAGGGACTATGGCTTTCTTT
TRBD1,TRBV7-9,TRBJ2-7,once,CASSLVGRGPYEQYF,TGTGCCAGCAGCTTAGTTGGCAGGGGGCCCTACGAGCAGTACTTC
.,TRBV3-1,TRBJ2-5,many,CASSQGRETQYF,TGTGCCAGCAGCCAAGGTAGAGAGACCCAGTACTTC
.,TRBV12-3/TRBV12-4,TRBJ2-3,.,CASSLLGLSDTQYF,TGTGCCAGCAGCCTACTGGGATTGTCAGATACGCAGTATTTT
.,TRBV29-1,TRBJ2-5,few,CSVGGETQYF,TGCAGCGTTGGAGGCGAGACCCAGTACTTC
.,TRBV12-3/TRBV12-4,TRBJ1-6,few,CASSAVRYNSPLHF,TGTGCCAGCAGCGCCGTTCGTTATAATTCACCCCTCCACTTT
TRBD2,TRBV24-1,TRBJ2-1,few,CATSHAGRARNEQFF,TGTGCCACCTCTCATGCGGGGAGGGCCCGCAATGAGCAGTTCTTC
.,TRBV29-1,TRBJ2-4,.,CSVEGTSNIQYF,TGCAGCGTTGAGGGGACCTCAAACATTCAGTACTTC
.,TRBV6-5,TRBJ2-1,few,CASITGRNTQFF,TGTGCCAGCATAACAGGGAGAAATACCCAGTTCTTC
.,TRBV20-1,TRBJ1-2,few,CSASVGNYGYTF,TGCAGTGCTAGCGTCGGAAACTATGGCTACACCTTC
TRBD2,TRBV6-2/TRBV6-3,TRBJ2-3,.,CASKERELDTQYF,TGTGCCAGCAAAGAGCGGGAGTTAGATACGCAGTATTTT